This T cell receptor beta chain was recorded in a study of blood T cell repertoires in COVID-19. About the research overall: Samples came from the United States, Italy and Spain, spanning acute and convalescent COVID-19.

Assay: immunoSEQ multiplex PCR; the TCRdb copy retains only in-frame clones and omits some. The table has 200,000 to 250,000 clones, 80% to 90% seen once. Membership in each cohort depended on participant-reported clinical history. Trimming pared 0 bases from V and 8 bases from J, leaving 11 bases between. The CDR3 loop spans 14 amino acids. Germline-derived CDR1 and CDR2 are PRHDT and FYEKMQ (reference sequence). The receptor was isolated from a woman aged 25 to 39 who had been exposed to COVID-19. Sequenced: PBMCs or T cells enriched from blood (not recorded which). This chain connects TRBV13 to TRBJ2-4; weak D call: TRBD2 (6 bases). CDR3 bases: TGTGCCAGCAGCTTAGGCTCGGGAGCGGACATTCAGTACTTC. It translates to CASSLGSGADIQYF.